The 28 T cell receptor beta chains below were found in one sample sequenced in a study of shared clonotypes between healthy human individuals. Clones were read by immunoSEQ multiplex PCR, and TCRdb kept only the in-frame ones, dropping some. Among about 2.1 million clones listed, around 93% were seen once. Naivety among CD8 cells was defined by CD45RO negativity and positive CCR7 selection, thereby excluding terminally differentiated effector memory CD45RA+ cells. Material: naive CD8+ T cells from PBMCs. The receptors stem from a man younger than 35 in good health. Some clones in this sample may be carry-over from other donors' samples.

The chain is built from TRBV9 and TRBJ2-5; D is possibly TRBD1 or TRBD2 (5 bases each). CDR1 and CDR2 (germline): SGDLS, YYNGEE. Deletions cut 3 bases from V and 2 bases from J, with 11 bases between. There are 14 residues in the CDR3. The CDR3 region is CASSDRDQQETQYF. CDR3 coding DNA: TGTGCCAGCAGCGACCGGGACCAGCAAGAGACCCAGTACTTC.

This chain links TRBV29-1 with TRBJ2-5; maybe TRBD2 (5 bases). V lost 5 bases, J lost 7 bases, and 8 bases lay in between. CDR1 SQVTM and CDR2 ANQGSEA come from the germline V gene. The CDR3 runs 10 residues. The CDR3 bases are TGCAGCGTTCCGGGATTGACCCAGTACTTC. This translates into CSVPGLTQYF.

This clone appeared once. The chain has TRBV13 and TRBJ2-7; D is possibly TRBD1 (6 bases). The V end lost 3 bases, the J end lost 2 bases, and 8 bases lay between the germline ends. CDR3 length: 13 residues. CDR1 is PRHDT and CDR2 is FYEKMQ in the germline V gene (reference sequence). The CDR3 loop is CASSFAGAYEQYF. The CDR3 nucleotides are TGTGCCAGCAGCTTCGCAGGGGCCTACGAGCAGTACTTC.

The chain carries TRBV4-1 and TRBJ1-5; 7 bases line up with TRBD1. The CDR3 loop spans 15 amino acids. With 5 bases clipped from V and 4 bases from J, the junction kept 8 bases outside the gene matches. The germline CDR1 and CDR2 sequences are MGHRA and YSYEKL. This chain's CDR3 is CASSSTGAPNQPQHF. The CDR3 region has the DNA TGCGCCAGCAGCTCAACAGGGGCTCCTAATCAGCCCCAGCATTTT.

The J gene is TRBJ2-1, the V gene TRBV2; D uncertain. Germline CDR1 is SNHLY and CDR2 is FYNNEI. Trimming took off 7 bases at V and 8 bases at J, with 15 bases between the two ends. CDR3 length: 13 residues. The CDR3, as DNA: TGTGCCAGCACGCTATATGGACGTGATGAGCAGTTCTTC. This sequence encodes CASTLYGRDEQFF.

The chain recombines TRBV29-1 with TRBJ2-1; the D gene could be TRBD1 or TRBD2 (6 bases each). V lost 6 bases and J lost 6, with 18 bases in between. The CDR3 length is 14 residues. Per germline, CDR1 SQVTM and CDR2 ANQGSEA. The CDR3 DNA sequence: TGCAGCGTGAAGGGACCGGGGGCTGGCAATGAGCAGTTCTTC. Amino acid sequence: CSVKGPGAGNEQFF.

This sequence joins TRBV27 and TRBJ2-3; D not resolved. The CDR3 covers 14 residues. V lost 3 bases and J 2 bases, leaving 9 bases between the germline ends. Germline assignment: CDR1 MNHEY and CDR2 SMNVEV (reference sequence). Here the CDR3 DNA reads TGTGCCAGCAGTTTTGGCGCCTACACAGATACGCAGTATTTT. This sequence encodes CASSFGAYTDTQYF.

V usage is TRBV2 and J usage is TRBJ1-3; D uncertain. Germline V CDR1 and CDR2: SNHLY, FYNNEI. The CDR3 loop spans 15 amino acids. With 11 bases removed from V and 0 bases from J, the gap between germline ends came to 17 bases. This chain's CDR3 is CASSNVVHSGNTIYF. CDR3 DNA: TGTGCCTCCTCAAACGTTGTTCACTCTGGAAACACCATATATTTT.

The V and J genes are TRBV7-9 and TRBJ1-2, with 7 bases matching TRBD1. Trimming cost V 5 bases and J 6 bases; bases outside gene matches: 6. The CDR3 covers 13 residues. Germline lookup yields CDR1 SEHNR and CDR2 FQNEAQ (reference sequence). The CDR3 reads CASSPTTGDGYTF. The CDR3, as DNA: TGTGCCAGCAGCCCAACAACAGGGGATGGCTACACCTTC. The full variable domain, its missing parts supplied by reference TRBV7-9 and TRBJ1-2, is DTGVSQNPRHKITKRGQNVTFRCDPISEHNRLYWYRQTLGQGPEFLTYFQNEAQLEKSRLLSDRFSAERPKGSFSTLEIQRTEQGDSAMYLCASSPTTGDGYTFGSGTRLTVV.

This clone has only one observation. CDR3 coding DNA: TGCGCCAGCAGCCAAGAGTGGGGAAACAGGGGGAATCAGCCCCAGCATTTT. As protein: CASSQEWGNRGNQPQHF. This chain links TRBV4-3 with TRBJ1-5, with 8 bases matching TRBD1. This CDR3 is built from 17 residues. J gave up 4 bases and V 0 bases, and 8 bases lay outside the gene matches. Germline V gene lookup returns CDR1 LGHNA and CDR2 YSLEER.

J is TRBJ2-7 and V is TRBV7-9; D could derive from TRBD1 or TRBD2 (5 bases each). Trimming removed 5 bases from V and 0 bases from J, with 11 bases in between. The CDR3 length is 14 residues. Germline values: CDR1 SEHNR, CDR2 FQNEAQ (reference sequence). The DNA of the CDR3 is TGTGCCAGCAGCGAGCCGGGGCACTCCTACGAGCAGTACTTC. Translation: CASSEPGHSYEQYF.

This rearrangement joins TRBV11-2 to TRBJ2-7, with 9 bases fitting TRBD2. Trimming cost V 3 bases and J 0 bases; bases outside gene matches: 6. The CDR3 runs to 16 residues. Per germline, CDR1 SGHAT and CDR2 FQNNGV. CDR3 bases: TGTGCCAGCAGCTTTTTCGCGGGAGGGAGCTCCTACGAGCAGTACTTC. Its translation: CASSFFAGGSSYEQYF.

The chain links TRBV7-8 to TRBJ2-7; D is unclear. The CDR3 covers 15 residues. With 4 bases removed from V and 1 base from J, the gap between germline ends came to 14 bases. CDR1 and CDR2 from the germline V gene are SGHVS and FQNEAQ. The CDR3 sequence: CASSSTGPSSYEQYF. Here the CDR3 DNA reads TGTGCCAGCAGCTCCACCGGCCCGAGTTCCTACGAGCAGTACTTC.

Remarks on this clone: The sample carries other DNA sequences with the same CDR3. The chain has TRBV28 and TRBJ1-1; unclear D gene. Germline V gene sequence: CDR1 MDHEN, CDR2 SYDVKM. V dropped 2 bases and J dropped 1 base, with 8 bases sitting between them. The CDR3 runs 14 residues. CDR3 DNA sequence: TGTGCCAGCAGTTTAGGGCGGGGGAACACTGAAGCTTTCTTT. It specifies CASSLGRGNTEAFF.

The genes are TRBV18 and TRBJ2-2; the D is unclear. Trimming pared 3 bases from V and 0 bases from J, leaving 8 bases between. The CDR3 covers 15 residues. CDR1 KGHSH and CDR2 LQKENI come from the germline V gene. CDR3 nucleotides: TGTGCCAGCTCACCGATGGCAGCGAACACCGGGGAGCTGTTTTTT. It is translated as CASSPMAANTGELFF.

The chain combines TRBV5-4 with TRBJ2-7; 7 nucleotides match TRBD1. The CDR3 totals 18 residues. J was trimmed by 3 bases and V by 4 bases; bases with no gene match: 19. CDR1 SGHNT and CDR2 YYREEE come from the germline V gene (reference sequence). The CDR3 sequence: CASSHLGTGEHPYYEQYF. In nucleotides, the CDR3 is TGTGCCAGCAGCCACCTCGGCACAGGGGAGCACCCCTACTACGAGCAGTACTTC. Based on the CDR3 plus reference TRBV5-4 and TRBJ2-7, the full variable domain is ETGVTQSPTHLIKTRGQQVTLRCSSQSGHNTVSWYQQALGQGPQFIFQYYREEENGRGNFPPRFSGLQFPNYSSELNVNALELDDSALYLCASSHLGTGEHPYYEQYFGPGTRLTVT.

The chain recombines TRBV6-6 with TRBJ1-5; D unresolved. The CDR3 runs to 12 residues. In germline, CDR1 is MNHNY, CDR2 SVGAGI (reference sequence). Trimming pared 0 bases from V and 15 bases from J, leaving 12 bases between. CDR3 DNA sequence: TGTGCCAGCAGTTACTCGACGGGTAACGCGCATTTT. Protein product: CASSYSTGNAHF.

This chain links TRBV9 with TRBJ2-3; D might be TRBD2 (6 bases). V was shortened by 4 bases and J by 4 bases, with 13 bases between the two germline ends. Germline V gives CDR1 SGDLS, CDR2 YYNGEE. CDR3 size: 14 residues. Here the CDR3 reads CASSRDSRADTQYF. CDR3 nucleotide sequence: TGTGCCAGCAGCCGGGACTCACGCGCAGATACGCAGTATTTT.

As to this clone: One end of the junction does not line up with germline, which may come from a read error. CDR3 in DNA: TGTGCTAGTGGTCCCAGGACAGGGTGGCTGGACTTC. Residues: CASGPRTGWLDF. V is TRBV12-5 and J is TRBJ2-7, with 8 bases fitting TRBD1. There are 12 residues in the CDR3. In germline, CDR1 is LGHNT, CDR2 FRNRAP.

This clone was detected only once. This chain uses TRBV13 with TRBJ2-2; D may be TRBD2 (5 bases). The germline gives CDR1 PRHDT, CDR2 FYEKMQ (reference sequence). V was cut by 4 bases and J by 4 bases, with 13 bases left in between. CDR3 length: 15 residues. The CDR3 is CASSSYGVGTGELFF. As DNA, the CDR3 is TGTGCCAGCAGCTCATACGGGGTGGGCACCGGGGAGCTGTTTTTT. The entire variable domain, with the rest obtained from reference TRBV13 and TRBJ2-2, is as follows: AAGVIQSPRHLIKEKRETATLKCYPIPRHDTVYWYQQGPGQDPQFLISFYEKMQSDKGSIPDRFSAQQFSDYHSELNMSSLELGDSALYFCASSSYGVGTGELFFGEGSRLTVL.

The gene calls are TRBV6-1 and TRBJ2-3, with TRBD1 identical over 12 bases. The CDR3 totals 17 residues. The junction had 6 bases not matched to a gene; V was cut back by 2 bases and J by 3 bases. The V gene's germline CDR1 is MNHNS and CDR2 SASEGT. The chain's CDR3 is CASSERDRGRGTDTQYF. CDR3 coding DNA: TGTGCCAGCAGTGAACGGGACAGGGGGCGAGGTACAGATACGCAGTATTTT.

In DNA form, the CDR3 reads TGTGCCAGCAGCTTTCCGGGACTCCCGGCTACGCAGTATTTT. Protein product: CASSFPGLPATQYF. The genes are TRBV7-9 and TRBJ2-3; D is perhaps TRBD2 (6 bases). This CDR3 spans 14 amino acids. Trimming left V 3 bases short and J 8 bases short, with 15 bases between. CDR1 is SEHNR and CDR2 is FQNEAQ in the germline V gene (reference sequence).

The chain uses TRBV28 and TRBJ2-7; D call uncertain. CDR3 length equals 12 residues. Looked up from germline, CDR1 is MDHEN and CDR2 is SYDVKM. Trimming removed 5 bases from V and 7 bases from J, with 12 bases in between. Written as DNA, the CDR3 is TGTGCCAGCAGTCCCTACCAGCAGGAGCAGTACTTC. The encoded protein is CASSPYQQEQYF.

To note about this clone: In the same sample, other DNA sequences code for this CDR3. The chain couples TRBV5-6 to TRBJ1-1; the match to TRBD1 covers 9 bases. CDR1 and CDR2 from the germline V gene are SGHDT and YYEEEE. The CDR3 consists of 13 residues. The V gene end was trimmed by 4 bases and the J gene end by 5 bases; junction bases not matched to a gene: 3. The CDR3 here is CASSGQGITEAFF. The CDR3 coding sequence is TGTGCCAGCAGCGGACAGGGGATAACTGAAGCTTTCTTT. The full variable domain, rest sourced from reference TRBV5-6 and TRBJ1-1, is DAGVTQSPTHLIKTRGQQVTLRCSPKSGHDTVSWYQQALGQGPQFIFQYYEEEERQRGNFPDRFSGHQFPNYSSELNVNALLLGDSALYLCASSGQGITEAFFGQGTRLTVV.

A remark on this clone: This clone may be a read error of a much larger clone one base away. Other DNA sequences within the sample encode an identical CDR3. The rearrangement links TRBV27 to TRBJ2-7, with no clear D. V lost 3 bases, J lost 2 bases, and 8 bases lay in between. The CDR3 covers 13 residues. The germline CDR1 and CDR2 sequences are MNHEY and SMNVEV (reference sequence). CDR3 amino acids: CASSFGRTYEQYF. In DNA form, the CDR3 reads TGTGCCAGCAGTTTCGGTAGGACCTACGAGCAGTACTTC.

V usage is TRBV11-2 and J usage is TRBJ2-1, with a weak D call TRBD2 (5 bases). Germline lookup yields CDR1 SGHAT and CDR2 FQNNGV. The CDR3 is 14 amino acids. Trimming removed 7 bases at V and 3 bases at J, with 13 bases between. The CDR3 spells CASMSGRDYNEQFF. In nucleotides, the CDR3 is TGTGCCAGCATGTCGGGAAGGGACTACAATGAGCAGTTCTTC.

The chain has TRBV19 and TRBJ1-4; D perhaps matches TRBD1 (6 bases). The CDR3 consists of 12 residues. In germline, CDR1 is LNHDA, CDR2 SQIVND (reference sequence). V dropped 8 bases and J dropped 7 bases, with 11 bases sitting between them. The CDR3 is CASGDRPEKLFF. Here the CDR3 DNA reads TGTGCCAGTGGAGACAGGCCTGAAAAACTGTTTTTT.

V and J are TRBV7-9 and TRBJ1-2, with D perhaps matching TRBD1 (5 bases). This CDR3 is built from 14 residues. Per germline, CDR1 SEHNR and CDR2 FQNEAQ (reference sequence). Trimming took off 5 bases at V and 3 bases at J, with 13 bases between the two ends. The CDR3 reads CASSHGTRDYGYTF. In DNA form, the CDR3 reads TGTGCCAGCAGCCACGGGACGCGAGACTATGGCTACACCTTC.